Listed here are 3 T cell receptor beta chains from one sample, sequenced in a study of blood T cell repertoires in COVID-19. The protocol was immunoSEQ multiplex PCR, while the TCRdb copy is restricted to in-frame clones and leaves out a portion. The sample carries hundreds of thousands of clones, approximately 84% recorded once. Sequenced input: peripheral blood. The receptors derive from a man at least 80 years old with acute or convalescent COVID-19.

This chain joins TRBV7-2 and TRBJ2-3; D gene unclear. The germline V gene has CDR1 SGHTA and CDR2 FQGNSA. CDR3 size: 18 residues. Trimming took off 6 bases at V and 2 bases at J, with 24 bases between the two ends. The CDR3 loop is CASRPPVRARSFTDTQYF. In DNA form, the CDR3 reads TGTGCCAGCAGACCCCCTGTCCGTGCTAGAAGCTTCACAGATACGCAGTATTTT.

This clone was found once. The chain recombines TRBV19 with TRBJ1-4; D is unclear. The germline CDR1 and CDR2 sequences are LNHDA and SQIVND (reference sequence). V was clipped by 4 bases and J by 4 bases, with 7 bases between them. The CDR3 covers 13 residues. The CDR3 loop is CASSTGFNEKLFF. The CDR3, as DNA: TGTGCCAGTAGTACCGGGTTTAATGAAAAACTGTTTTTT.

The chain uses TRBV28 and TRBJ2-7, with 8 nucleotides matching TRBD1. The V gene end was trimmed by 4 bases and the J gene end by 5 bases; junction bases not matched to a gene: 10. The CDR3 is 15 residues long. Germline CDR1 and CDR2: MDHEN and SYDVKM. CDR3 DNA: TGTGCCAGCAGTTCCCTGGGGACAGGTCCTGACGAGCAGTACTTC. As protein: CASSSLGTGPDEQYF. The entire variable domain, with the rest obtained from reference TRBV28 and TRBJ2-7, is as follows: DVKVTQSSRYLVKRTGEKVFLECVQDMDHENMFWYRQDPGLGLRLIYFSYDVKMKEKGDIPEGYSVSREKKERFSLILESASTNQTSMYLCASSSLGTGPDEQYFGPGTRLTVT.